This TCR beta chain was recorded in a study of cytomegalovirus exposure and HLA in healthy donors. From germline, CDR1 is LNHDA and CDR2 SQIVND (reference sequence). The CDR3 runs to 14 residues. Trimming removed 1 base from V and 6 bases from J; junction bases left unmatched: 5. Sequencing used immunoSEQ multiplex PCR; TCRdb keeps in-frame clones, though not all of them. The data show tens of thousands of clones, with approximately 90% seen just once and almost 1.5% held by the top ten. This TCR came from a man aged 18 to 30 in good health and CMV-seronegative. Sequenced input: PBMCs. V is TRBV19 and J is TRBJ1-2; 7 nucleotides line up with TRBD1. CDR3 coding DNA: TGTGCCAGTAGTATAGGCACAGGGGCGGATGGCTACACCTTC. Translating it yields CASSIGTGADGYTF.